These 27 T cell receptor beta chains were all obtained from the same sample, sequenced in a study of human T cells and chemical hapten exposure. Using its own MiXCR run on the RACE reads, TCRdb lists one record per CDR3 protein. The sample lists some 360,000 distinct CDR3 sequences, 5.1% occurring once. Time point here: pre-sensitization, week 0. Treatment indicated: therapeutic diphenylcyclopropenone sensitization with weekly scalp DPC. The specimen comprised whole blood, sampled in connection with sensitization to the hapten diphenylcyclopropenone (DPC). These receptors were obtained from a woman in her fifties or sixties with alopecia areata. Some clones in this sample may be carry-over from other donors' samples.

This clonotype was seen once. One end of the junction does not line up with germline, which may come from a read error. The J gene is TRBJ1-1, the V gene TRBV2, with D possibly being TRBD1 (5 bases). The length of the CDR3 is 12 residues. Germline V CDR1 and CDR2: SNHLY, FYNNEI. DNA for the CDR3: TGTGTCAGCAGTGGGGCGGGCACTGAAGCTTTCTTT. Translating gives CVSSGAGTEAFF. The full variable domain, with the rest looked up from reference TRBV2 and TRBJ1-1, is EPEVTQTPSHQVTQMGQEVILRCVPISNHLYFYWYRQILGQKVEFLVSFYNNEISEKSEIFDDQFSVERPDGSNFTLKIRSTKLEDSAMYFCVSSGAGTEAFFGQGTRLTVV.

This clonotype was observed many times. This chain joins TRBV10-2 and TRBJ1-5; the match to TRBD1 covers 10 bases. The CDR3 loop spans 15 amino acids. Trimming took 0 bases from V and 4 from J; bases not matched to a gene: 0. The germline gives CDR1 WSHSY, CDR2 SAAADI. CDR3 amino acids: CASSESGQGNQPQHF. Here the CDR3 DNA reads TGCGCCAGCAGTGAGTCGGGACAGGGGAATCAGCCCCAGCATTTT.

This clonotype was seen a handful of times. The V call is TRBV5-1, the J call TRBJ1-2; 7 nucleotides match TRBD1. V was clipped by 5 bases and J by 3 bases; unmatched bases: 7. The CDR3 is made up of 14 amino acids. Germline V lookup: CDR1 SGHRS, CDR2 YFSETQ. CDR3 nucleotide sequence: TGCGCCAGCAGACCAGCAGGGGGTGACTATGGCTACACCTTC. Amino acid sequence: CASRPAGGDYGYTF.

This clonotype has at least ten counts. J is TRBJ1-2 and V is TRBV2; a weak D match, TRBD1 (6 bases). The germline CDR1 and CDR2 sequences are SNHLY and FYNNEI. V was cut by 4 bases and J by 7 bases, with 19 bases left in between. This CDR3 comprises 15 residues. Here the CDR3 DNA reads TGTGCCAGCAGTGCTGAGGGGGGGAGAAGTAGTGGCTACACCTTC. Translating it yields CASSAEGGRSSGYTF.

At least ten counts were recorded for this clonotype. The CDR3 nucleotides read TGTGCCAGCAGCCTCCGGACGGCCAGCTACACCTTC. This codes for CASSLRTASYTF. The chain couples TRBV28 to TRBJ1-2; D is ambiguous. Trimming removed 6 bases at V and 9 bases at J, with 14 bases between. The CDR3 loop spans 12 amino acids. The germline V gene encodes CDR1 MDHEN and CDR2 SYDVKM.

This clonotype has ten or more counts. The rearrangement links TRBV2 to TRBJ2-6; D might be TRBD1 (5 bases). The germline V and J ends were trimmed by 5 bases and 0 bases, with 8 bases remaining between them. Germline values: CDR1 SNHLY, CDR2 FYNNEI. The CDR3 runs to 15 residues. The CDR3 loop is CASSRGSSGANVLTF. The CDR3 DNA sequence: TGTGCCAGCAGTAGGGGAAGCTCTGGGGCCAACGTCCTGACTTTC.

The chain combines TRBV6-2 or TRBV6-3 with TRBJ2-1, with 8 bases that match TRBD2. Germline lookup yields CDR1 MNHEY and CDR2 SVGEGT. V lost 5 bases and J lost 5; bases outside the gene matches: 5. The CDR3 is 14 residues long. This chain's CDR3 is CASSTGTRHNEQFF. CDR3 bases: TGTGCCAGCAGTACGGGGACTAGACACAATGAGCAGTTCTTC.

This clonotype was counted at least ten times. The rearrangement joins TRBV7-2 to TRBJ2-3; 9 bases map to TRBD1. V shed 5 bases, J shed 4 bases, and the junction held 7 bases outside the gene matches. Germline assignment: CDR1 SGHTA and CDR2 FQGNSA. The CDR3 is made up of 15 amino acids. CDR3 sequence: CASSPRQGGADTQYF. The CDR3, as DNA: TGTGCCAGCAGCCCAAGACAGGGGGGCGCAGATACGCAGTATTTT.

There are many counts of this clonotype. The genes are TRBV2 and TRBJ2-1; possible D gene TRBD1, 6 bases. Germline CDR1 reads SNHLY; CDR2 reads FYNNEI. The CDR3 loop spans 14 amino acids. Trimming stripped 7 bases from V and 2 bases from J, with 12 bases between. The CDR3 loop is CASNRDPAYNEQFF. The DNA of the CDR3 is TGTGCCAGCAACAGGGACCCAGCCTACAATGAGCAGTTCTTC.

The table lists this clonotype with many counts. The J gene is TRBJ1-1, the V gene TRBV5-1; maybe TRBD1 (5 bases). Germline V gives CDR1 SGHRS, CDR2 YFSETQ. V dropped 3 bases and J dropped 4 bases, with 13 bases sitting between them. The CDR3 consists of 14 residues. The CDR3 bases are TGCGCCAGCAGCTGGGGATTGAGGGGCACTGAAGCTTTCTTT. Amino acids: CASSWGLRGTEAFF.

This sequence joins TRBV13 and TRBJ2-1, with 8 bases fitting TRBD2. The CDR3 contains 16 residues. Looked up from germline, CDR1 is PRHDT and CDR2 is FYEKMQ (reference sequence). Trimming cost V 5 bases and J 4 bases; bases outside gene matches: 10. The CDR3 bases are TGTGCCAGCAGCCGCTGGAGCGGGAGTCTTTACAATGAGCAGTTCTTC. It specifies CASSRWSGSLYNEQFF.

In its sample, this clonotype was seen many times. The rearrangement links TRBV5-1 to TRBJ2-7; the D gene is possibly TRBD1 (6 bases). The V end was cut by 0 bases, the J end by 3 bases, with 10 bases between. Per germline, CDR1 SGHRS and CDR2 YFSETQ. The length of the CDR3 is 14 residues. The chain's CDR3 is CASSLGIGGYEQYF. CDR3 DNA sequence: TGCGCCAGCAGCTTGGGGATAGGGGGCTACGAGCAGTACTTC. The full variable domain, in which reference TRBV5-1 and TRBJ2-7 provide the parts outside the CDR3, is KAGVTQTPRYLIKTRGQQVTLSCSPISGHRSVSWYQQTPGQGLQFLFEYFSETQRNKGNFPGRFSGRQFSNSRSEMNVSTLELGDSALYLCASSLGIGGYEQYFGPGTRLTVT.

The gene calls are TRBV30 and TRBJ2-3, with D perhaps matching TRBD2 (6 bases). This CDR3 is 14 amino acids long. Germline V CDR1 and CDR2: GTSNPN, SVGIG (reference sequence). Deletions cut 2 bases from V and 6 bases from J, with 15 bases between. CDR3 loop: CAWSRGFGRDTQYF. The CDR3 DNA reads TGTGCCTGGAGTAGAGGTTTTGGGAGGGATACGCAGTATTTT.

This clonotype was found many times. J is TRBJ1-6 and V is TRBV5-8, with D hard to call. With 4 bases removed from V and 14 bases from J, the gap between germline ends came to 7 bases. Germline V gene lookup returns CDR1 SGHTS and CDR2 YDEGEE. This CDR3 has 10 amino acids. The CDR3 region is CASSLGTLHF. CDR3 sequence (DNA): TGTGCCAGCAGCCTCGGAACCCTCCACTTT.

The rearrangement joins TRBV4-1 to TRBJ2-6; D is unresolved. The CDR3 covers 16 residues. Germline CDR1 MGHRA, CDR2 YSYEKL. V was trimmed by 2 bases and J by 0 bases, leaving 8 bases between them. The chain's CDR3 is CASSQPTASGANVLTF. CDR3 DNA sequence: TGCGCCAGCAGCCAACCGACGGCCTCTGGGGCCAACGTCCTGACTTTC.

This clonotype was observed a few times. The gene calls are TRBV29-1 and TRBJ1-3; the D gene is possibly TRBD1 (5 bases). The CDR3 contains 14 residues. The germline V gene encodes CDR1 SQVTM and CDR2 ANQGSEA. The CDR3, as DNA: TGCAGTGTGGGGGGGACGCTCTCTGGAAACACCATATATTTT. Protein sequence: CSVGGTLSGNTIYF.

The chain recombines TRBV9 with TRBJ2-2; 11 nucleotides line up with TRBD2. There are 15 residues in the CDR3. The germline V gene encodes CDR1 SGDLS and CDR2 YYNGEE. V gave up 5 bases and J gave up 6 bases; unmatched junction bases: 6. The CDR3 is CASSGSGGAAGELFF. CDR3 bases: TGTGCCAGCAGTGGTAGCGGGGGGGCTGCCGGGGAGCTGTTTTTT.

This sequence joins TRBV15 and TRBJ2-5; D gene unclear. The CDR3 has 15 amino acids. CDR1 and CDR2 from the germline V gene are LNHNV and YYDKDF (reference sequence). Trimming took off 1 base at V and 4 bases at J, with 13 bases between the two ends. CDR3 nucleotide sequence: TGTGCCACCAGCAGAGTTTGGGATCCCAGAGAGACCCAGTACTTC. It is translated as CATSRVWDPRETQYF.

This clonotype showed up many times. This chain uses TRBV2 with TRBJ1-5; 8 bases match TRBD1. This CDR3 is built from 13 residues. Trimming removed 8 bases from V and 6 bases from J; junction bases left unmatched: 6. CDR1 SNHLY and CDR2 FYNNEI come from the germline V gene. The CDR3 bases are TGTGCCAGCGCAGGGGGCATTCGTCAGCCCCAGCATTTT. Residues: CASAGGIRQPQHF.

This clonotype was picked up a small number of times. The CDR3 is CASSRRDFPPDTQYF. The CDR3 nucleotides read TGTGCCAGCAGTCGTCGGGACTTCCCTCCAGATACGCAGTATTTT. The chain is built from TRBV6-5 and TRBJ2-3; D may be TRBD2 (6 bases). Germline V gene sequence: CDR1 MNHEY, CDR2 SVGAGI. V lost 5 bases, J lost 4 bases, and 16 bases lay in between. This CDR3 spans 15 amino acids.

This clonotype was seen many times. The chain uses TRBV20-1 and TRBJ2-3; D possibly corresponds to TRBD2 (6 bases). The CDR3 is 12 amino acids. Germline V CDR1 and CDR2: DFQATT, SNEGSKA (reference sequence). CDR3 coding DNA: TGCAGCCTGACTAGTTCCGCAGATACGCAGTATTTT. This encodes CSLTSSADTQYF.

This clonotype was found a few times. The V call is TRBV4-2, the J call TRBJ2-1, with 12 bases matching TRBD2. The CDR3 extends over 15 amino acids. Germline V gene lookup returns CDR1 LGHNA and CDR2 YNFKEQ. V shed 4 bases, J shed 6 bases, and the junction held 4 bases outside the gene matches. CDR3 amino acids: CASSPPSGRANEQFF. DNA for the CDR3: TGTGCCAGCAGCCCCCCTAGCGGGAGGGCCAATGAGCAGTTCTTC.

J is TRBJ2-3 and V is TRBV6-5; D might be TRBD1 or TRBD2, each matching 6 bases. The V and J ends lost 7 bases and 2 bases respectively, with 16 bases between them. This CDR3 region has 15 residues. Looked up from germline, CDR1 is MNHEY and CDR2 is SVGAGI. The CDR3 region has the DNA TGTGCCAGCACCCCCGGTCGGGGGCCCACAGATACGCAGTATTTT. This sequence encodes CASTPGRGPTDTQYF.

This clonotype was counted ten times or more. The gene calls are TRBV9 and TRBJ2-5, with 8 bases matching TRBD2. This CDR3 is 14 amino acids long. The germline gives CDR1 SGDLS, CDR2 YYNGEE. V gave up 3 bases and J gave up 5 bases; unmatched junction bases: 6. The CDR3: CASSATSAEETQYF. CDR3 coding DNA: TGTGCCAGCAGCGCGACTAGCGCCGAGGAGACCCAGTACTTC.

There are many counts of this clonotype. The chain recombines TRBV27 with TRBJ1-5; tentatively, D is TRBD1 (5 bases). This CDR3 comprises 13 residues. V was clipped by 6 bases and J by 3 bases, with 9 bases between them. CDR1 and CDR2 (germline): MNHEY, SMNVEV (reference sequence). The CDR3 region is CASRTGYNQPQHF. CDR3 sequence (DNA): TGTGCCAGCAGAACAGGCTACAATCAGCCCCAGCATTTT.

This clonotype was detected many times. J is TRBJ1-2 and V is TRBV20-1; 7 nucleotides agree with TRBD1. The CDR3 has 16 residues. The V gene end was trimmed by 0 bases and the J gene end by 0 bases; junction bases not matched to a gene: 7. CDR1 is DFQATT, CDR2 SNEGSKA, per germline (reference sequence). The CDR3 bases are TGCAGTGCTAGAGATCTCACAGGGGTAGCTAACTATGGCTACACCTTC. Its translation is CSARDLTGVANYGYTF.

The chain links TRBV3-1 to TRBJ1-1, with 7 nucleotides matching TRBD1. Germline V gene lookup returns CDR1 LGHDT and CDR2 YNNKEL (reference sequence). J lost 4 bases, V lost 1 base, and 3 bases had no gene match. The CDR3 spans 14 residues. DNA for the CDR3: TGTGCCAGCAGCCAAGGAGGGGGCGTCACTGAAGCTTTCTTT. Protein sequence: CASSQGGGVTEAFF.